Listed here are 15 T cell receptor beta chains from one sample, sequenced in a study of control samples from healthy donors and cancer patients. Clones were sequenced by immunoSEQ multiplex PCR, and TCRdb holds only the in-frame ones, with some missing. The sample lists under 200,000 clones, around 91% occurring once. Sequenced sample: blood. The receptors derive from a woman aged 25 to 39 in good health.

The chain recombines TRBV28 with TRBJ1-2; D remains unclear. This CDR3 comprises 11 residues. Germline values: CDR1 MDHEN, CDR2 SYDVKM. Trimming took off 5 bases at V and 2 bases at J, with 3 bases between the two ends. CDR3 sequence: CASSPNYGYTF. CDR3 nucleotide sequence: TGTGCCAGCAGTCCCAACTATGGCTACACCTTC.

The chain couples TRBV7-9 to TRBJ1-2; D is undetermined. Germline V lookup: CDR1 SEHNR, CDR2 FQNEAQ (reference sequence). Trimming took 4 bases from V and 1 from J, leaving 4 bases between them. This CDR3 spans 12 amino acids. CDR3 in DNA: TGTGCCAGCAGCTCATATAACTATGGCTACACCTTC. Translating gives CASSSYNYGYTF.

Comment on this clone: In the same sample, other DNA sequences code for this CDR3. J is TRBJ1-5 and V is TRBV19; 7 bases align to TRBD1. This CDR3 spans 15 amino acids. J gave up 1 base and V 0 bases, and 0 bases lay outside the gene matches. From germline, CDR1 is LNHDA and CDR2 SQIVND (reference sequence). The CDR3 DNA is TGTGCCAGTAGTATAGACAGGGGGAGCAATCAGCCCCAGCATTTT. This codes for CASSIDRGSNQPQHF.

The V and J genes are TRBV6-4 and TRBJ2-3; no firm D call. Trimming shortened V by 0 bases and J by 3 bases, and 7 bases separated the two germline ends. The V gene's germline CDR1 is MRHNA and CDR2 SNTAGT. There are 14 residues in the CDR3. The CDR3 region has the DNA TGTGCCAGCAGTGACTCGATCGATACAGATACGCAGTATTTT. Translation: CASSDSIDTDTQYF.

CDR3 sequence: CAWRSTSGRTYEQYF. The CDR3 DNA reads TGTGCCTGGAGATCTACTAGCGGGAGGACCTACGAGCAGTACTTC. This chain joins TRBV30 and TRBJ2-7, with TRBD2 matching over 12 bases. The CDR3 extends over 15 amino acids. After removal of 3 bases from V and 2 bases from J, the junction contained 5 bases not matched to a gene. The germline CDR1 and CDR2 sequences are GTSNPN and SVGIG (reference sequence).

The chain employs TRBV7-2 and TRBJ2-5; no clear D gene. From germline, CDR1 is SGHTA and CDR2 FQGNSA. CDR3 length equals 14 residues. Trimming removed 7 bases from V and 5 bases from J, with 17 bases in between. The CDR3 sequence is CASKPSPEVETQYF. The CDR3 nucleotides read TGTGCCAGCAAACCGTCGCCCGAGGTGGAGACCCAGTACTTC.

In nucleotides, the CDR3 is TGTGCCAGCTCCGGACTAGCGGGAGGTCGGTACGAGCAGTACTTC. This encodes CASSGLAGGRYEQYF. The chain joins TRBV27 to TRBJ2-7; TRBD2 matches 14 bases. The J segment lost 4 bases and the V segment lost 8 bases, leaving 7 bases of the junction unmatched. CDR3 length: 15 residues. CDR1 and CDR2 (germline): MNHEY, SMNVEV (reference sequence).

J is TRBJ2-2 and V is TRBV14; 10 positions match TRBD1. Trimming cost V 4 bases and J 4 bases; bases outside gene matches: 3. Germline-derived CDR1 and CDR2 are SGHDN and FVKESK. This CDR3 is built from 15 residues. The CDR3 spells CASSRGQGSTGELFF. Here the CDR3 DNA reads TGTGCCAGCAGCCGGGGACAGGGGTCCACCGGGGAGCTGTTTTTT.

This chain uses TRBV4-1 with TRBJ2-5; D possibly corresponds to TRBD2 (6 bases). Germline assignment: CDR1 MGHRA and CDR2 YSYEKL. The CDR3 covers 15 residues. With 4 bases removed from V and 5 bases from J, the gap between germline ends came to 17 bases. The CDR3: CASSLITAGVETQYF. CDR3 sequence (DNA): TGCGCCAGCAGCCTAATAACAGCGGGCGTGGAGACCCAGTACTTC.

The V and J genes are TRBV12-3 or TRBV12-4 and TRBJ1-3, with TRBD1 as a possible D gene (6 bases). Trimming removed 3 bases from V and 6 bases from J, with 9 bases in between. The CDR3 is 13 residues long. This CDR3 is CASSLGQPNTIYF. For the CDR3, the DNA is TGTGCCAGCAGTTTGGGACAACCAAACACCATATATTTT.

This clone came up once. CDR3 protein: CASSSQYSYEQYF. The CDR3 DNA follows: TGTGCCAGCAGTTCCCAGTACTCCTACGAGCAGTACTTC. The chain is built from TRBV12-3 or TRBV12-4 and TRBJ2-7; D uncertain. This CDR3 has 13 amino acids. The ends were cut back, 4 bases at V and 0 bases at J, with 7 bases in the middle.

The V and J genes are TRBV5-1 and TRBJ2-4, with 10 bases lining up with TRBD1. The CDR3 extends over 16 amino acids. Per the germline V gene, CDR1 is SGHRS and CDR2 is YFSETQ. Trimming removed 4 bases from V and 0 bases from J; junction bases left unmatched: 4. The CDR3 sequence is CASSRTGGAAKNIQYF. Written as DNA, the CDR3 is TGCGCCAGCAGCCGGACAGGGGGGGCAGCCAAAAACATTCAGTACTTC.

The gene calls are TRBV2 and TRBJ2-7; tentative D call: TRBD1 (6 bases). The germline CDR1 and CDR2 sequences are SNHLY and FYNNEI. This CDR3 is built from 12 residues. V was shortened by 6 bases and J by 6 bases, with 12 bases between the two germline ends. CDR3 DNA sequence: TGTGCCAGCAGCTCTACAGGGCTCGAGCAGTACTTC. Protein product: CASSSTGLEQYF.

The chain has TRBV10-2 and TRBJ2-3; D perhaps matches TRBD2 (7 bases). Germline values: CDR1 WSHSY, CDR2 SAAADI. The germline V and J ends were trimmed by 6 bases and 0 bases, with 10 bases remaining between them. This CDR3 has 14 amino acids. The CDR3 here is CASRRGGSTDTQYF. The CDR3 DNA reads TGCGCCAGCAGGAGGGGGGGGAGCACAGATACGCAGTATTTT.

The chain is built from TRBV2 and TRBJ1-2; D might be TRBD1 (6 bases). CDR3 length: 15 amino acids. The V gene lost 7 bases and the J gene lost 4 bases, with 19 bases spanning the gap. Germline V CDR1 and CDR2: SNHLY, FYNNEI. The CDR3 nucleotides read TGTGCCAGCACCCCGGGGGGCACCCAACTCTATGGCTACACCTTC. It codes for CASTPGGTQLYGYTF.